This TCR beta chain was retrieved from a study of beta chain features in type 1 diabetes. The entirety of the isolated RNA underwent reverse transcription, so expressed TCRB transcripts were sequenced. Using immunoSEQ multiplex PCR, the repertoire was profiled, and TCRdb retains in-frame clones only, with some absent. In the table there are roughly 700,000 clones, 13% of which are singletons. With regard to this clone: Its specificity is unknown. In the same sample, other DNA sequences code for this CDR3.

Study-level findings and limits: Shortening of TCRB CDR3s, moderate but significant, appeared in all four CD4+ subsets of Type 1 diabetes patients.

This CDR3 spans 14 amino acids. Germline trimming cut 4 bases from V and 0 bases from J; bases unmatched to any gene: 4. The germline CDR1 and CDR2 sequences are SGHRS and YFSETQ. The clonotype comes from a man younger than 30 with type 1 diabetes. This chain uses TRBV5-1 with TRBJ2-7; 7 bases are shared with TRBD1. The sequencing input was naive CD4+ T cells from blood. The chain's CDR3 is CASSRRDSSYEQYF. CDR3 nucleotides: TGCGCCAGCAGCCGTCGGGACAGCTCCTACGAGCAGTACTTC.